This TCR beta chain was identified during a study of cytomegalovirus exposure and HLA in healthy donors. The germline gives CDR1 SGHDN, CDR2 FVKESK. Trimming took 1 base from V and 0 from J; bases not matched to a gene: 10. The CDR3 has 18 residues. PCR amplification relied on 60 Vbeta primers (plus 13 Jbeta primers). The repertoire was sequenced with immunoSEQ multiplex PCR; TCRdb's copy has only in-frame clones and lacks some. Of around 75,000 clones listed, about 78% are singletons. The chain has TRBV14 and TRBJ1-1; 8 nucleotides line up with TRBD1. The source material was PBMCs. This clonotype was sampled from a young man in good health and CMV-seronegative. The CDR3 loop reads CASSQGFRGRLVNTEAFF. The CDR3 DNA follows: TGTGCCAGCAGCCAAGGATTCAGGGGGCGTTTAGTGAACACTGAAGCTTTCTTT.